The 30 T cell receptor beta chains presented below share a single source sample, sequenced in a study of tissue T cells after allogeneic stem cell transplantation. Generated by immunoSEQ multiplex PCR, the TCRdb table keeps only in-frame clones and is missing some. The sample consists of approximately 8,400 clones, around a third of them appearing once. Time point denoted: mouse harvest day 14 after allogeneic transplant. Tail vein injection delivered 10^7 T-cell-depleted bone marrow cells and 10^6 splenic CD5+ T cells. The sequencing sample was made of skin. Receptor source: a female BALB/c mouse given C57BL/6 T cells with graft-versus-host disease after an allogeneic hematopoietic cell transplant.

Remarks on this clone: Gene names refer to mouse genes. The read gets to within 1 residue of the CDR3 end, and the germline J gene fills in the rest. The V gene is TRBV15, the J gene TRBJ2-4, with no clear D. CDR1 and CDR2 (germline): SGHND, FRSKSL. Trimming took 3 bases from V and 0 from J, leaving 4 bases between them. The CDR3 spans 13 residues. CDR3 sequence reads: CASSFPSQNTLYF. Incomplete CDR3 DNA: TGTGCCAGCAGTTTCCCCAGTCAAAACACCTTGTAC.

Remarks on this clone: Genes and germline come from the mouse. The missing CDR3 end, 1 residue past where the read stops, is filled in from the germline J gene. The J gene is TRBJ2-5, the V gene TRBV3, with 11 positions matching TRBD2. The CDR3 has 15 amino acids. J gave up 2 bases and V 5 bases, and 3 bases lay outside the gene matches. Looked up from germline, CDR1 is SNHLY and CDR2 is FYNGKV (reference sequence). The part of the CDR3 DNA that was read is TGTGCCAGCAGCCAGGGACTGGGGGTCCAAGACACCCAGTAC. It codes for CASSQGLGVQDTQY. The CDR3, in full, reads CASSQGLGVQDTQYF.

A remark on this clone: The gene names here belong to mouse. The CDR3 end falls 1 residue outside the read, so it is completed with the germline J gene. The V call is TRBV26, the J call TRBJ1-1; D gene uncertain. V was pared by 4 bases and J by 0 bases, with 6 bases between. CDR1 and CDR2 (germline): KGHPV, FQNQEV (reference sequence). The CDR3 totals 13 residues. CDR3 protein: CASSQQTNTEVFF. Partial CDR3 DNA: TGTGCCAGCAGTCAACAAACAAACACAGAAGTCTTC.

Regarding this clone: Genes here carry mouse names. The read is 1 residue too short to cover the CDR3 end, so that end is filled in from the germline J gene. The chain carries TRBV12-1 and TRBJ2-3, with 11 bases that match TRBD2. From germline, CDR1 is SGHSN and CDR2 HYEKVE. The CDR3 consists of 17 residues. V dropped 4 bases and J dropped 0; count of bases not matched to a gene: 8. Partial CDR3 DNA: TGTGCCAGCTCCCGGGGACTGGGGGTGGGTAGTGCAGAAACGCTGTAT. Translated: CASSRGLGVGSAETLY. The whole CDR3 is CASSRGLGVGSAETLYF.

This clone has only a few counts. Germline and genes: mouse. The DNA read from the CDR3 is TGTGCAAGCAGCTTAGAGGGGGGCCCCAACGAAAGATTATTT. Protein: CASSLEGGPNERLF. The complete CDR3 protein is CASSLEGGPNERLFF. The chain uses TRBV16 and TRBJ1-4, with D possibly matching TRBD1 (6 bases). The read ends 1 residue before the CDR3 terminus; that terminus is restored from the germline J gene. V was shortened by 0 bases and J by 3 bases, with 8 bases between the two germline ends. The CDR3 contains 15 residues. In germline, CDR1 is SGHSA, CDR2 FRNQAP.

This clone rates as medium-sized (0.01 to 0.1%). The gene symbols are mouse symbols. From the germline J gene comes the end of the CDR3, since the read stops 1 residue before it. The chain carries TRBV3 and TRBJ2-5; D uncertain. Germline V gene lookup returns CDR1 SNHLY and CDR2 FYNGKV (reference sequence). Between the trimmed V and J ends, which lost 0 bases and 6 bases, there was a span of 1 base. The CDR3 covers 11 residues. CDR3 DNA (partial): TGTGCCAGCAGCTTAGCCGACACCCAGTAC. It yields the protein CASSLADTQY. The entire CDR3 protein reads CASSLADTQYF.

Regarding this clone: Sequence at one end of the junction differs from germline and may be a read error. All gene names here are mouse names. With the read ending 1 residue before the CDR3 end, the germline J gene is used to fill in that end. V is TRBV15 and J is TRBJ2-1; TRBD2 aligns across 9 bases. CDR1 and CDR2 (germline): SGHND, FRSKSL. The CDR3 is 15 amino acids. Here the CDR3 reads CASSLAGGGLAEQFF. The sequenced part of the CDR3 DNA is TGCGCCAGCAGTTTAGCTGGGGGGGGGTTGGCTGAGCAGTTC.

As concerns this clone: The listed genes are named as in mouse. The read terminates 1 residue before the CDR3 end, so the remaining end is supplied by the germline J gene. The chain has TRBV31 and TRBJ2-7, with D possibly matching TRBD1 (5 bases). V was shortened by 1 base and J by 3 bases, with 7 bases between the two germline ends. In germline, CDR1 is GKSSPN, CDR2 SITVG. This CDR3 comprises 12 residues. The CDR3 sequence: CAWSPDIYEQYF. The covered CDR3 bases are TGTGCCTGGAGTCCGGACATCTATGAACAGTAC.

This clone was counted only a few times. The gene symbols are mouse symbols. The missing CDR3 end, 1 residue past where the read stops, is filled in from the germline J gene. The chain recombines TRBV16 with TRBJ1-5; D is unclear. The CDR3 extends over 14 amino acids. Germline assignment: CDR1 SGHSA and CDR2 FRNQAP. Trimming pared 1 base from V and 1 base from J, leaving 5 bases between. CDR3: CASSLGRNNQAPLF. The covered CDR3 bases are TGTGCAAGCAGCTTAGGGAGGAACAACCAGGCTCCGCTT.

By frequency in the sample, this clone is medium-sized. Gene labels here are mouse ones. The observed sequence ends 1 residue before the CDR3 terminus, with the missing tail filled in from the germline J gene. The V call is TRBV26, the J call TRBJ1-3; D not certain. There are 13 residues in the CDR3. Germline CDR1 reads KGHPV; CDR2 reads FQNQEV (reference sequence). V was cut by 8 bases and J by 0 bases, with 8 bases left in between. CDR3 protein: CASWTVSGNTLYF. The covered CDR3 bases are TGTGCCAGCTGGACGGTTTCTGGAAATACGCTCTAT.

A few counts support this clone. The gene names given are mouse names. The read comes to an end 1 residue before the CDR3 does, leaving the germline J gene to fill in the end. This chain connects TRBV4 to TRBJ2-7, with 8 positions matching TRBD2. The ends lost 3 bases at V and 8 bases at J; junction bases unmatched: 6. The CDR3 length is 13 residues. Germline-derived CDR1 and CDR2 are LGHDT and YNNKQL (reference sequence). This CDR3 reads CASSYGTGAKQYF. CDR3 DNA (partial): TGTGCCAGCAGCTATGGGACTGGTGCGAAACAGTAC.

Note on this clone: Gene names denote mouse genes. The read finishes 1 residue shy of the CDR3 end, and the germline J gene is used to complete it. The V gene is TRBV13-3, the J gene TRBJ2-1; D is perhaps TRBD1 or TRBD2 (5 bases each). This CDR3 region has 14 residues. Germline V CDR1 and CDR2: NNHDY, SYVADS. Trimming took 0 bases from V and 3 from J, leaving 7 bases between them. The part of the CDR3 DNA that was read is TGTGCCAGCAGTGATGTTGGGGCCTATGCTGAGCAGTTC. Amino acids: CASSDVGAYAEQF. The whole CDR3 sequence is CASSDVGAYAEQFF.

The sample holds one count of this clone. Mouse gene names and germline throughout. Sequencing ends 1 residue short of the CDR3 end; the germline J gene provides the rest. The V call is TRBV2, the J call TRBJ2-1; the D is unclear. CDR1 is LGHNA, CDR2 YSYQKL, per germline. This CDR3 spans 15 amino acids. Deletions cut 0 bases from V and 0 bases from J, with 6 bases between. CDR3 region: CASSQDVINYAEQFF. The covered CDR3 bases are TGTGCCAGCAGCCAAGACGTCATTAACTATGCTGAGCAGTTC.

Concerning this clone: All gene names here are mouse names. This CDR3 reads CASSPQGADTQYF. Incomplete CDR3 DNA: TGTGCAAGCAGCCCACAGGGGGCCGACACCCAGTAC. The rearrangement uses TRBV16 and TRBJ2-5; TRBD1 matches 9 bases. The read is 1 residue too short to cover the CDR3 end, so that end is filled in from the germline J gene. Germline-derived CDR1 and CDR2 are SGHSA and FRNQAP. V shed 5 bases, J shed 6 bases, and the junction held 3 bases outside the gene matches. The CDR3 is 13 residues long.

On this clone: The junction does not match germline at one end; this may be a read error. The germline and genes are mouse ones. The CDR3 end falls 1 residue outside the read, so it is completed with the germline J gene. The chain employs TRBV13-2 and TRBJ2-1; 12 bases fit TRBD2. The CDR3 has 16 amino acids. The germline V gene has CDR1 NNHNN and CDR2 SYGAGS (reference sequence). This CDR3 reads CASSEDWGGAYAEQFF. Incomplete CDR3 DNA: TGTGCCAGCAGTGAAGACTGGGGGGGCGCTTATGCTGAGCAGTTC.

This clone is medium-sized (0.01 to 0.1%) in the sample. The gene symbols are mouse symbols. The missing CDR3 end, 1 residue past where the read stops, is filled in from the germline J gene. The gene calls are TRBV5 and TRBJ2-7, with 11 bases fitting TRBD2. From germline, CDR1 is LGHNA and CDR2 YNLKQL (reference sequence). This CDR3 has 14 residues. The junction had 2 bases not matched to a gene; V was cut back by 4 bases and J by 3 bases. The part of the CDR3 DNA that was read is TGTGCCAGCAGCCCGGACTGGGGGGTCTATGAACAGTAC. Amino acid sequence: CASSPDWGVYEQY. The entire CDR3 reads CASSPDWGVYEQYF.

Regarding this clone: Gene labels here are mouse ones. The CDR3 loop reads CASSRRDSDYTF. The CDR3 DNA, read in part, is TGTGCCAGCAGTCGCAGGGACTCCGACTACACC. V usage is TRBV26 and J usage is TRBJ1-2; TRBD1 is a possible D gene (5 bases). Read data end 1 residue before the CDR3 end; the end is taken from the germline J gene. The V gene lost 4 bases and the J gene lost 3 bases, with 6 bases spanning the gap. CDR1 KGHPV and CDR2 FQNQEV come from the germline V gene (reference sequence). The CDR3 consists of 12 residues.

This clone turned up a few times. The gene names given are mouse names. From the germline J gene comes the end of the CDR3, since the read stops 1 residue before it. This chain links TRBV16 with TRBJ2-1; D tentatively reads TRBD1 or TRBD2 (5 bases each). Germline V gene lookup returns CDR1 SGHSA and CDR2 FRNQAP. With 0 bases removed from V and 2 bases from J, the gap between germline ends came to 11 bases. The CDR3 covers 16 residues. Incomplete CDR3 DNA: TGTGCAAGCAGCTTAGATGGGAGGGGCGACTATGCTGAGCAGTTC. This sequence encodes CASSLDGRGDYAEQF. The complete CDR3 protein is CASSLDGRGDYAEQFF.

This clone has only a few counts. The germline and genes are mouse ones. The read terminates 1 residue before the CDR3 end, so the remaining end is supplied by the germline J gene. The gene calls are TRBV3 and TRBJ2-7; 10 bases fit TRBD2. Germline CDR1 is SNHLY and CDR2 is FYNGKV (reference sequence). CDR3 length: 15 residues. Losses at the gene ends were 5 bases for V and 0 bases for J; bases not matched to a gene: 4. The DNA read from the CDR3 is TGTGCCAGCAGCACAGACTGGGGGGTCTCCTATGAACAGTAC. It is translated as CASSTDWGVSYEQY. The whole CDR3 sequence reads CASSTDWGVSYEQYF.

Concerning this clone itself: Germline and genes: mouse. Read coverage stops 1 residue before the CDR3 terminus; the germline J gene supplies the remainder. This chain connects TRBV1 to TRBJ1-6; D is possibly TRBD1 (5 bases). TRBJ1-6 belongs to the ORF category, with a function that is uncertain. The CDR3 runs to 14 residues. Between the trimmed V and J ends, which lost 5 bases and 6 bases, there was a span of 11 bases. From germline, CDR1 is NSQYPW and CDR2 LRSPGD (reference sequence). CDR3 protein: CTCSRTNSNSPLYF. Incomplete CDR3 DNA: TGCACCTGCAGTAGGACAAATTCTAATTCGCCCCTCTAC.

This clone is judged medium-sized. Genes and germline come from the mouse. The CDR3 end is not reached by the read, which stops 1 residue before it; the germline J gene fills it in. Other DNA sequences in this sample translate to the same CDR3. V and J are TRBV23 and TRBJ2-7; TRBD1 is taken as the D call from the table, unchecked against the DNA. CDR3 length: 12 amino acids. Germline CDR1 reads KGHTA; CDR2 reads FQNQQP. CDR3 DNA (partial): TGCTCCAGCAGTCAATCAGGTTATGAACAGTAC. It yields the protein CSSSQSGYEQY. The full CDR3 reads CSSSQSGYEQYF.

In this sample, this clone turned up a few times. All gene names here are mouse names. The read terminates 1 residue before the CDR3 end, so the remaining end is supplied by the germline J gene. The chain combines TRBV26 with TRBJ2-7; D unclear. CDR3 length: 12 residues. Per germline, CDR1 KGHPV and CDR2 FQNQEV (reference sequence). Between the trimmed V and J ends, which lost 2 bases and 3 bases, there was a span of 5 bases. The CDR3 sequence is CASSLNSYEQYF. The CDR3 DNA, read in part, is TGTGCCAGCAGTCTGAACAGCTATGAACAGTAC.

This clone was recorded a few times. Gene names follow the mouse nomenclature. The read halts 1 residue ahead of the CDR3 end, with the missing end drawn from the germline J gene. This chain uses TRBV26 with TRBJ1-4; no reliable D call. The CDR3 loop spans 13 amino acids. Germline V CDR1 and CDR2: KGHPV, FQNQEV (reference sequence). V was pared by 6 bases and J by 1 base, with 6 bases between. The part of the CDR3 DNA that was read is TGTGCCAGCAGGAGGAGTTCCAACGAAAGATTATTT. Protein product: CASRRSSNERLF. The entire CDR3 sequence reads CASRRSSNERLFF.

Points on this clone: Gene labels here are mouse ones. Read data end 1 residue before the CDR3 end; the end is taken from the germline J gene. This sample includes further DNA sequences coding for the same CDR3. The rearrangement joins TRBV26 to TRBJ1-2, with TRBD1 matching over 7 bases. The CDR3 has 14 residues. The J segment lost 0 bases and the V segment lost 2 bases, leaving 0 bases of the junction unmatched. The V gene's germline CDR1 is KGHPV and CDR2 FQNQEV (reference sequence). The DNA read from the CDR3 is TGTGCCAGCAGTCTGCAGGGGGCAAACTCCGACTACACC. Its translation is CASSLQGANSDYT. The full CDR3 sequence reads CASSLQGANSDYTF.

As to this clone: Germline and genes here are mouse. The CDR3 extends 1 residue past the end of the read, so its final part is completed from the germline J gene. The chain links TRBV26 to TRBJ2-7, with D uncertain. Germline lookup yields CDR1 KGHPV and CDR2 FQNQEV (reference sequence). Trimming took off 3 bases at V and 7 bases at J, with 10 bases between the two ends. The CDR3 spans 12 residues. The CDR3 sequence is CASSLKFGEQYF. The covered CDR3 bases are TGTGCCAGCAGTCTTAAGTTTGGGGAACAGTAC.

As concerns this clone: Gene names are the mouse ones. Read sequence stops 1 residue before the CDR3 end, and the germline J gene provides the missing end. The rearrangement uses TRBV12-2 and TRBJ2-5; the match to TRBD2 covers 10 bases. V shed 4 bases, J shed 5 bases, and the junction held 2 bases outside the gene matches. This CDR3 is built from 13 residues. CDR1 is SGHLS, CDR2 HYDKME, per germline. The CDR3 sequence is CASSRTGGDTQYF. The part of the CDR3 DNA that was read is TGTGCCAGCTCGCGGACTGGGGGAGACACCCAGTAC.

This clone is medium-sized. Mouse gene names and germline throughout. The CDR3 goes on 1 residue after the read ends, and that part is filled in from the germline J gene. The rearrangement joins TRBV26 to TRBJ2-4, with TRBD2 matching 10 bases. The CDR3 runs to 15 residues. The trim removed 4 bases at V and 0 bases at J, leaving 1 base unmatched. Per the germline V gene, CDR1 is KGHPV and CDR2 is FQNQEV (reference sequence). CDR3 sequence reads: CASSRLGGSQNTLYF. CDR3 DNA (partial): TGTGCCAGCAGTCGACTGGGGGGCAGTCAAAACACCTTGTAC. Full variable domain (outside the CDR3, taken from reference TRBV26 and TRBJ2-4): NSKVIQTPRYLVKGQGQKAKMRCIPEKGHPVVFWYQQNKNNEFKFLINFQNQEVLQQIDMTEKRFSAECPSNSPCSLEIQSSEAGDSALYLCASSRLGGSQNTLYFGAGTRLSVL.

This clone is classed as large. The germline and genes are mouse ones. The CDR3 end is not reached by the read, which stops 1 residue before it; the germline J gene fills it in. The rearrangement links TRBV16 to TRBJ2-7; 8 nucleotides agree with TRBD2. V shed 5 bases and J 2 bases; nucleotides not matched to a gene: 2. This CDR3 has 13 amino acids. Germline V gene lookup returns CDR1 SGHSA and CDR2 FRNQAP. CDR3 in amino acids: CASSRGGAYEQYF. Partial CDR3 DNA: TGTGCAAGCAGCAGGGGGGGCGCCTATGAACAGTAC. The full variable domain, with the rest looked up from reference TRBV16 and TRBJ2-7, is NAGVIQTPRHKVTGKGQEATLWCEPISGHSAVFWYRQTIVQGLEFLTYFRNQAPIDDSGMPKERFSAQMPNQSHSTLKIQSTQPQDSAVYLCASSRGGAYEQYFGPGTRLTVL.

Comment on this clone: Gene labels here are mouse ones. The sequenced part of the CDR3 DNA is TGTGCCAGCAGTCCCACAGGGGGCGCCTCCGACTACACC. Translation: CASSPTGGASDYT. The whole CDR3 sequence reads CASSPTGGASDYTF. The chain joins TRBV19 to TRBJ1-2; 9 nucleotides align to TRBD1. With the read ending 1 residue before the CDR3 end, the germline J gene is used to fill in that end. The CDR3 spans 14 residues. CDR1 FNHDT and CDR2 SITEND come from the germline V gene (reference sequence). J lost 4 bases, V lost 4 bases, and 5 bases had no gene match. Supplemented by reference TRBV19 and TRBJ1-2, the full variable domain reads GGIITQTPKFLIGQEGQKLTLKCQQNFNHDTMYWYRQDSGKGLRLIYYSITENDLQKGDLSEGYDASREKKSSFSLTVTSAQKNEMAVFLCASSPTGGASDYTFGSGTRLLVI.

As concerns this clone: Any gene name here is a mouse gene name. The observed sequence ends 1 residue before the CDR3 terminus, with the missing tail filled in from the germline J gene. The chain joins TRBV3 to TRBJ2-1; 8 positions match TRBD1. Germline V gene data show CDR1 as SNHLY and CDR2 as FYNGKV (reference sequence). There are 14 residues in the CDR3. V lost 3 bases and J lost 7; bases outside the gene matches: 5. CDR3 bases read: TGTGCCAGCAGCTTTCGACAGGGGAAGGCTGAGCAGTTC. This sequence encodes CASSFRQGKAEQF. In full, the CDR3 reads CASSFRQGKAEQFF.